The 17 T cell receptor beta chains given below trace back to one sample, sequenced in a study of monozygotic twins with inflammatory bowel disease (dated by TCRdb to between 2018 and 2021). The protocol used for the library was 5' RACE. The instrument was an Illumina HiSeq 2500. TCRdb reprocessed the reads and lists each CDR3 protein sequence as a single entry, with no DNA. The table for this sample lists under 350,000 distinct CDR3 sequences. The ten largest clones take up 5.6% of the sample. The sequencing input was blood. Every receptor here comes from a human donor with ulcerative colitis or Crohn's disease, or a healthy co-twin of an affected twin (not recorded which).

The chain's CDR3 is CSARARGTPNTEAFF. The rearrangement links TRBV20-1 to TRBJ1-1; the TCRdb call, TRBD1, lacks DNA for checking. The CDR3 has 15 amino acids. Germline V gene sequence: CDR1 DFQATT, CDR2 SNEGSKA (reference sequence).

The CDR3 here is CASRSPTSLTNF. V is TRBV6-6 and J is TRBJ2-3; TCRdb picks TRBD2, but there is no DNA to check that call. This CDR3 has 12 residues. The germline V gene encodes CDR1 MNHNY and CDR2 SVGAGI (reference sequence).

V and J are TRBV28 and TRBJ2-2. This CDR3 contains 13 residues. The germline V gene encodes CDR1 MDHEN and CDR2 SYDVKM. CDR3 amino acids: CASSLLLIGELFF.

The rearrangement joins TRBV20-1 to TRBJ2-1; TCRdb's D gene call, TRBD2, goes unchecked for lack of DNA. Germline CDR1 and CDR2: DFQATT and SNEGSKA (reference sequence). The CDR3 loop spans 17 amino acids. This chain's CDR3 is CSARGLAGGLGYNEQFF.

The rearrangement uses TRBV28 and TRBJ2-7; TCRdb's D gene call, TRBD2, goes unchecked for lack of DNA. CDR1 is MDHEN, CDR2 SYDVKM, per germline. The CDR3 has 14 amino acids. CDR3: CAILSGLAGGEQYF.

This chain links TRBV28 with TRBJ2-5; no DNA is available, so the TRBD2 call from TCRdb remains unchecked. The CDR3 is 15 amino acids. Germline V gene sequence: CDR1 MDHEN, CDR2 SYDVKM. The CDR3: CASTLAGAGLETQYF.

The chain links TRBV5-1 to TRBJ2-7; TCRdb outputs TRBD2, but without DNA this stays unchecked. Germline values: CDR1 SGHRS, CDR2 YFSETQ. This CDR3 is 14 amino acids long. The CDR3 reads CASSLPSGRVQQYF.

CDR3 residues: CASSSSTGELFF. This chain uses TRBV7-2 with TRBJ2-2. The CDR3 contains 12 residues. Germline-derived CDR1 and CDR2 are SGHTA and FQGNSA.

The CDR3 is CASSQVALADLSGANVLTF. The genes are TRBV4-3 and TRBJ2-6; the D call of TRBD2 rests on TCRdb alone, since no DNA is present to check it. CDR3 length: 19 amino acids. Germline CDR1 and CDR2: LGHNA and YSLEER.

The rearrangement uses TRBV7-9 and TRBJ2-3. The germline gives CDR1 SEHNR, CDR2 FQNEAQ (reference sequence). The length of the CDR3 is 12 residues. CDR3 protein: CASSSTSDTQYF.

This chain connects TRBV2 to TRBJ2-7. Germline CDR1 reads SNHLY; CDR2 reads FYNNEI. The CDR3 totals 11 residues. CDR3 protein: CASSDHYEQYF.

The V gene is TRBV6-5, the J gene TRBJ2-1; TCRdb gives TRBD2 as the D gene, but with no DNA this cannot be confirmed. This CDR3 contains 16 residues. Germline CDR1 reads MNHEY; CDR2 reads SVGAGI. The CDR3 region is CASSYSGASSYNEQFF.

CDR3 sequence: CASTQRGRGSYNEQFF. This chain uses TRBV25-1 with TRBJ2-1; TCRdb selects TRBD1, and the lack of DNA leaves this call unchecked. The CDR3 length is 16 residues. The germline CDR1 and CDR2 sequences are MGHDK and SYGVNS.

This chain joins TRBV7-6 and TRBJ2-2; TCRdb selects TRBD1, and the lack of DNA leaves this call unchecked. The CDR3 consists of 15 residues. Germline V gene data show CDR1 as SGHVS and CDR2 as FNYEAQ. The CDR3 loop reads CASSKTGLDTGELFF. Using reference TRBV7-6 and TRBJ2-2 for the parts outside the CDR3, the full variable domain is GAGVSQSPRYKVTKRGQDVALRCDPISGHVSLYWYRQALGQGPEFLTYFNYEAQQDKSGLPNDRFSAERPEGSISTLTIQRTEQRDSAMYRCASSKTGLDTGELFFGEGSRLTVL.

The V and J genes are TRBV5-1 and TRBJ2-3. The CDR3 runs 14 residues. Germline loops: CDR1 SGHRS, CDR2 YFSETQ. The CDR3 is CASSLAMPVDTQYF.

J is TRBJ2-1 and V is TRBV29-1; absent DNA, TCRdb's TRBD1 call cannot be checked. Germline CDR1 and CDR2: SQVTM and ANQGSEA. The CDR3 totals 15 residues. Here the CDR3 reads CSVEEGTGIYNEQFF.

CDR3 amino acids: CASRPRTSGGPYEQYF. The chain links TRBV7-9 to TRBJ2-7; the TCRdb D gene call, TRBD2, has no DNA to confirm it. Germline V CDR1 and CDR2: SEHNR, FQNEAQ (reference sequence). CDR3 size: 16 residues.